The 32 T cell receptor beta chains presented below share a single source sample, sequenced in a study of blood T cell repertoires in COVID-19. Sequencing was performed with immunoSEQ multiplex PCR; in TCRdb, only in-frame clones are kept and a portion is missing. The table lists roughly 250,000 clones, about 83% of them singletons. The specimen was PBMCs or T cells enriched from blood (not recorded which). The receptors originated from a woman between 50 and 59 years old who had recovered from COVID-19.

The V and J genes are TRBV15 and TRBJ2-2; no definite D call. The CDR3 runs to 17 residues. In germline, CDR1 is LNHNV, CDR2 YYDKDF (reference sequence). Between the trimmed V and J ends, which lost 0 bases and 0 bases, there was a span of 11 bases. CDR3 nucleotides: TGTGCCACCAGCAGAGACTACCTCTTTACGAACACCGGGGAGCTGTTTTTT. This gives the protein CATSRDYLFTNTGELFF.

The chain combines TRBV5-1 with TRBJ2-5, with TRBD2 matching over 11 bases. With 0 bases clipped from V and 4 bases from J, the junction kept 8 bases outside the gene matches. Germline CDR1 and CDR2: SGHRS and YFSETQ. This CDR3 has 17 residues. CDR3 nucleotide sequence: TGCGCCAGCAGCTTGGATGGTAGCGGGGGGGCCGGAGAGACCCAGTACTTC. The encoded protein is CASSLDGSGGAGETQYF.

The table lists this clone with a few counts. The chain is built from TRBV9 and TRBJ1-2, with 8 bases aligning to TRBD1. The CDR3 is 12 amino acids. Trimming at V came to 4 bases and at J to 8 bases, leaving 4 bases not matched to a gene. From germline, CDR1 is SGDLS and CDR2 YYNGEE. The CDR3: CASSRQGKGYTF. The CDR3 region has the DNA TGTGCCAGCAGCCGACAGGGGAAGGGCTACACCTTC.

This chain links TRBV27 with TRBJ2-3, with 11 bases identical to TRBD2. V shed 2 bases, J shed 6 bases, and the junction held 4 bases outside the gene matches. CDR1 and CDR2 from the germline V gene are MNHEY and SMNVEV (reference sequence). The CDR3 sequence is 15 residues long. CDR3 sequence (DNA): TGTGCCAGCAGTTTAGGACTAGCGGGTTTGGATACGCAGTATTTT. This encodes CASSLGLAGLDTQYF.

This rearrangement joins TRBV6-6 to TRBJ1-2, with 9 bases lining up with TRBD1. The CDR3 has 15 amino acids. With 6 bases clipped from V and 0 bases from J, the junction kept 5 bases outside the gene matches. Germline CDR1 reads MNHNY; CDR2 reads SVGAGI (reference sequence). This CDR3 is CASRPDRGTNYGYTF. The CDR3 nucleotides are TGTGCCAGCAGGCCCGACAGGGGGACTAACTATGGCTACACCTTC.

The genes are TRBV1 and TRBJ2-1; the D segment call TRBD2 is taken from the table without a DNA check. TRBV1 is labeled a pseudogene. This CDR3 is built from 18 residues. CDR3 DNA sequence: TGCACCAGCAGCCAAGATACTAGCGGGAACGTCTCCTACAATGAGCAGTTCTTC. It yields the protein CTSSQDTSGNVSYNEQFF.

The chain couples TRBV27 to TRBJ2-3; tentatively, D is TRBD1 (6 bases). The ends were cut back, 5 bases at V and 3 bases at J, with 12 bases in the middle. Germline CDR1 MNHEY, CDR2 SMNVEV (reference sequence). The CDR3 covers 14 residues. Written as DNA, the CDR3 is TGTGCCAGCAGTGCTTCCAGGGGAACAGATACGCAGTATTTT. Protein sequence: CASSASRGTDTQYF.

The chain links TRBV19 to TRBJ1-2, with D maybe TRBD1 (6 bases). CDR1 and CDR2 (germline): LNHDA, SQIVND (reference sequence). Trimming shortened V by 4 bases and J by 4 bases, and 13 bases separated the two germline ends. The length of the CDR3 is 14 residues. CDR3 in DNA: TGTGCCAGTAGTAGCAGGGGATTTAGCTATGGCTACACCTTC. It is translated as CASSSRGFSYGYTF.

The sample holds a few counts of this clone. The genes are TRBV27 and TRBJ2-7, with 14 bases that match TRBD2. The CDR3 length is 17 residues. From germline, CDR1 is MNHEY and CDR2 SMNVEV (reference sequence). Germline trimming cut 4 bases from V and 6 bases from J; bases unmatched to any gene: 11. The CDR3 region is CASSSLGLAGGESEQYF. Here the CDR3 DNA reads TGTGCCAGCAGTTCCCTCGGACTAGCGGGAGGAGAGAGCGAGCAGTACTTC.

V and J are TRBV30 and TRBJ2-5; D perhaps matches TRBD2 (6 bases). This CDR3 has 14 residues. Deletions cut 3 bases from V and 1 base from J, with 12 bases between. Germline CDR1 GTSNPN, CDR2 SVGIG (reference sequence). CDR3 loop: CAWRRDWAQETQYF. The CDR3, as DNA: TGTGCCTGGAGGCGGGACTGGGCCCAAGAGACCCAGTACTTC. Supplemented by reference TRBV30 and TRBJ2-5, the full variable domain reads SQTIHQWPATLVQPVGSPLSLECTVEGTSNPNLYWYRQAAGRGLQLLFYSVGIGQISSEVPQNLSASRPQDRQFILSSKKLLLSDSGFYLCAWRRDWAQETQYFGPGTRLLVL.

V usage is TRBV7-3 and J usage is TRBJ1-1; D is perhaps TRBD1 (5 bases). CDR3 length: 14 residues. Germline V gives CDR1 SGHTA, CDR2 FQGTGA. The germline V and J ends were trimmed by 2 bases and 6 bases, with 13 bases remaining between them. The CDR3 DNA sequence: TGTGCCAGCAGCTTAGAGGGGCGGGGAGCTGAAGCTTTCTTT. It yields the protein CASSLEGRGAEAFF.

The J gene is TRBJ1-2, the V gene TRBV24-1; 9 positions match TRBD1. Germline-derived CDR1 and CDR2 are KGHDR and SFDVKD. J was trimmed by 5 bases and V by 0 bases; bases with no gene match: 0. There are 14 residues in the CDR3. The CDR3 is CATSDLDRGYGYTF. Here the CDR3 DNA reads TGTGCCACCAGTGATTTGGACAGGGGGTATGGCTACACCTTC.

The chain links TRBV27 to TRBJ2-7; D perhaps matches TRBD1 (5 bases). V was cut by 0 bases and J by 4 bases, with 10 bases left in between. Per germline, CDR1 MNHEY and CDR2 SMNVEV (reference sequence). This CDR3 comprises 14 residues. The chain's CDR3 is CASSLSSQGYEQYF. For the CDR3, the DNA is TGTGCCAGCAGTTTATCGAGTCAGGGATACGAGCAGTACTTC.

This clone appeared a single time. DNA of the CDR3: TGTGCCAGCATAGGCGGCCCCTACGAGCAGTACTTC. Translating it yields CASIGGPYEQYF. The genes are TRBV28 and TRBJ2-7, with no clear D. This CDR3 comprises 12 residues. Between the trimmed V and J ends, which lost 7 bases and 2 bases, there was a span of 9 bases. Per germline, CDR1 MDHEN and CDR2 SYDVKM.

In DNA form, the CDR3 reads TGTGCCAGCAGCATGACAGGGTCGGACACTGAAGCTTTCTTT. Protein sequence: CASSMTGSDTEAFF. The gene calls are TRBV28 and TRBJ1-1; the match to TRBD1 covers 7 bases. The ends lost 6 bases at V and 3 bases at J; junction bases unmatched: 7. There are 14 residues in the CDR3. Germline CDR1 reads MDHEN; CDR2 reads SYDVKM.

A few counts support this clone. An end of the junction differs from the germline gene, which may be a read error. The rearrangement joins TRBV2 to TRBJ1-3; possible D gene TRBD1, 5 bases. The CDR3 runs to 17 residues. Germline-derived CDR1 and CDR2 are SNHLY and FYNNEI. Here the CDR3 reads CASSEVRQYSSGNTIYF. The CDR3 bases are TGTGCCAGCAGCGAAGTAAGACAGTATTCCTCTGGAAACACCATATATTTT.

The chain couples TRBV7-9 to TRBJ2-7, with TRBD1 as a possible D gene (5 bases). In germline, CDR1 is SEHNR, CDR2 FQNEAQ (reference sequence). There are 14 residues in the CDR3. Trimming cost V 5 bases and J 4 bases, with 15 bases left between them. CDR3 protein: CASSPPGAKYEQYF. For the CDR3, the DNA is TGTGCCAGCAGCCCCCCTGGGGCTAAATACGAGCAGTACTTC.

The V and J genes are TRBV19 and TRBJ1-5; tentatively, D is TRBD1 (6 bases). Germline assignment: CDR1 LNHDA and CDR2 SQIVND (reference sequence). Between the trimmed V and J ends, which lost 6 bases and 0 bases, there was a span of 15 bases. The CDR3 totals 16 residues. CDR3 protein: CASSFLQGHSNQPQHF. CDR3 nucleotide sequence: TGTGCCAGTAGCTTTTTACAGGGTCATAGCAATCAGCCCCAGCATTTT.

V and J are TRBV28 and TRBJ1-1, with D maybe TRBD1 (5 bases). V gave up 1 base and J gave up 5 bases, with 11 bases separating them. The CDR3 is 14 amino acids. Germline CDR1 MDHEN, CDR2 SYDVKM. The CDR3 DNA reads TGTGCCAGCAGTTTATTCGGGGGAGGGACTGAAGCTTTCTTT. It encodes CASSLFGGGTEAFF.

This clone was observed a few times. The gene calls are TRBV6-1 and TRBJ1-6; no reliable D call. V lost 3 bases, J lost 5 bases, and 11 bases lay in between. The germline V gene encodes CDR1 MNHNS and CDR2 SASEGT. There are 15 residues in the CDR3. The CDR3 protein is CASSDYTVHNSPLHF. For the CDR3, the DNA is TGTGCCAGCAGTGATTACACCGTTCATAATTCACCCCTCCACTTT.

The J gene is TRBJ2-7, the V gene TRBV28, with D perhaps matching TRBD1 (5 bases). The V gene's germline CDR1 is MDHEN and CDR2 SYDVKM. The CDR3 contains 13 residues. The V end lost 7 bases, the J end lost 2 bases, and 12 bases lay between the germline ends. CDR3 residues: CASKPAGTYEQYF. DNA of the CDR3: TGTGCCAGCAAACCTGCAGGGACCTACGAGCAGTACTTC.

The chain links TRBV20-1 to TRBJ2-4, with D unclear. CDR1 is DFQATT, CDR2 SNEGSKA, per germline (reference sequence). The CDR3 consists of 13 residues. V was trimmed by 3 bases and J by 1 base, leaving 7 bases between them. The DNA of the CDR3 is TGCAGTGCTAGTCGTCTGGCCAAAAACATTCAGTACTTC. Its protein is CSASRLAKNIQYF.

CDR3 loop: CASSLDSRSNQPQHF. DNA of the CDR3: TGTGCCAGCAGTCTGGACAGTAGGAGCAATCAGCCCCAGCATTTT. The rearrangement joins TRBV6-5 to TRBJ1-5, with D tentatively TRBD1 (6 bases). The germline V gene has CDR1 MNHEY and CDR2 SVGAGI. This CDR3 is built from 15 residues. The V gene lost 5 bases and the J gene lost 1 base, with 12 bases spanning the gap.

This chain joins TRBV7-8 and TRBJ2-7, with a possible D match to TRBD1 (6 bases). With 5 bases removed from V and 2 bases from J, the gap between germline ends came to 16 bases. The CDR3 runs to 15 residues. CDR1 is SGHVS, CDR2 FQNEAQ, per germline. In DNA form, the CDR3 reads TGTGCCAGCAGCCCTTTCAGGGGTAGACCCTACGAGCAGTACTTC. This translates into CASSPFRGRPYEQYF.

The chain carries TRBV7-9 and TRBJ1-5; 9 bases align to TRBD1. Germline V gene lookup returns CDR1 SEHNR and CDR2 FQNEAQ (reference sequence). V shed 1 base, J shed 7 bases, and the junction held 5 bases outside the gene matches. The CDR3 sequence is 15 residues long. CDR3 DNA: TGTGCCAGCAGCTTAGGCGGACAGGGGATACAGCCCCAGCATTTT. This gives the protein CASSLGGQGIQPQHF.

This chain uses TRBV7-2 with TRBJ1-1, with 9 positions matching TRBD1. CDR3 size: 14 residues. V shed 6 bases and J 4 bases; nucleotides not matched to a gene: 6. Germline V gene lookup returns CDR1 SGHTA and CDR2 FQGNSA. The CDR3 spells CASRGQGFGTEAFF. The CDR3 DNA reads as TGTGCCAGCAGGGGACAGGGATTCGGCACTGAAGCTTTCTTT. The whole variable domain, remainder taken from reference TRBV7-2 and TRBJ1-1, is GAGVSQSPSNKVTEKGKDVELRCDPISGHTALYWYRQSLGQGLEFLIYFQGNSAPDKSGLPSDRFSAERTGGSVSTLTIQRTQQEDSAVYLCASRGQGFGTEAFFGQGTRLTVV.

This sequence joins TRBV27 and TRBJ2-5; 8 nucleotides agree with TRBD2. Looked up from germline, CDR1 is MNHEY and CDR2 is SMNVEV (reference sequence). V was pared by 5 bases and J by 2 bases, with 1 base of the junction left unmatched. This CDR3 has 13 amino acids. CDR3 DNA sequence: TGTGCCAGCAGTACGGGGGGGCAAGAGACCCAGTACTTC. Translated, it gives CASSTGGQETQYF.

The CDR3: CASSQGAFYPLEKLFF. The DNA of the CDR3 is TGCGCCAGCAGTCAGGGGGCCTTCTATCCACTCGAAAAACTGTTTTTT. This rearrangement joins TRBV23-1 to TRBJ1-4, with a weak D call TRBD1 (6 bases). TRBV23-1 is known as an ORF, though its function is uncertain. V dropped 3 bases and J dropped 8 bases, with 19 bases sitting between them. This CDR3 has 16 amino acids.

This clone was observed a single time. V is TRBV24-1 and J is TRBJ1-4, with 10 bases lining up with TRBD1. From germline, CDR1 is KGHDR and CDR2 SFDVKD. The CDR3 has 15 residues. V trimming: 3 bases; J trimming: 7 bases; junction bases outside the gene matches: 4. The CDR3 bases are TGTGCCACCAGTGATCCGGGACAGGGGAGTGAAAAACTGTTTTTT. This encodes CATSDPGQGSEKLFF.

The genes are TRBV10-3 and TRBJ2-5, with a tentative D call TRBD2 (6 bases). From germline, CDR1 is ENHRY and CDR2 SYGVKD. The ends were cut back, 9 bases at V and 5 bases at J, with 16 bases in the middle. This CDR3 is 13 amino acids long. The CDR3 DNA sequence: TGTGCCATTAGGCCGGGAGTTGGGGAGACCCAGTACTTC. Translating it yields CAIRPGVGETQYF.

This chain joins TRBV5-6 and TRBJ2-7; TRBD2 aligns across 7 bases. The V gene's germline CDR1 is SGHDT and CDR2 YYEEEE. V shed 0 bases, J shed 6 bases, and the junction held 9 bases outside the gene matches. The CDR3 totals 15 residues. For the CDR3, the DNA is TGTGCCAGCAGCTTGGCCGGGGGGAACAGCCGCGAGCAGTACTTC. The encoded protein is CASSLAGGNSREQYF.

The genes are TRBV30 and TRBJ1-2; D gene uncertain. CDR3 length: 12 amino acids. Deletions cut 3 bases from V and 5 bases from J, with 10 bases between. CDR1 and CDR2 from the germline V gene are GTSNPN and SVGIG (reference sequence). The CDR3 sequence: CAWSLMRYGYTF. CDR3 in DNA: TGTGCCTGGAGCCTCATGAGATATGGCTACACCTTC.